A single sample is the source of the 29 T cell receptor beta chains below, sequenced in a study of T-cell memory formation after mild COVID-19. TCRdb redid the calling of the 5' RACE reads with MiXCR, one entry per CDR3 protein. The sample has about 210,000 distinct CDR3 sequences, more than 25% seen once. The specimen sequenced was PBMCs or a T cell subset sorted from them (not recorded which). All receptors derive from an adult woman who had mild COVID-19 (a few samples of this study predate the infection). Cell type and time point are not known.

V usage is TRBV12-3 or TRBV12-4 and J usage is TRBJ1-1; D is ambiguous. Between the trimmed V and J ends, which lost 7 bases and 5 bases, there was a span of 14 bases. This CDR3 contains 13 residues. CDR3 loop: CASTPKTGTEAFF. The DNA for the CDR3 is TGTGCCAGCACCCCCAAAACGGGGACTGAAGCTTTCTTT.

The rearrangement joins TRBV6-5 to TRBJ1-1; D might be TRBD1 (5 bases). Trimming removed 4 bases at V and 2 bases at J, with 11 bases between. This CDR3 has 14 amino acids. Germline lookup yields CDR1 MNHEY and CDR2 SVGAGI. CDR3 coding DNA: TGTGCCAGCAGTTGGAGGCAGGGAAACACTGAAGCTTTCTTT. Residues: CASSWRQGNTEAFF.

The gene calls are TRBV6-2 or TRBV6-3 and TRBJ1-1, with a tentative D call TRBD1 (5 bases). Germline CDR1 is MNHEY and CDR2 is SVGEGT. Trimming removed 5 bases at V and 2 bases at J, with 15 bases between. This CDR3 has 15 residues. In nucleotides, the CDR3 is TGTGCCAGCAGTCTATGGGGGAGGTTTAACACTGAAGCTTTCTTT. Translating gives CASSLWGRFNTEAFF.

The chain links TRBV29-1 to TRBJ2-2; 11 bases map to TRBD1. The CDR3 totals 14 residues. Germline-derived CDR1 and CDR2 are SQVTM and ANQGSEA. Unmatched junction bases numbered 4, after V lost 7 bases and J lost 3 bases. Written as DNA, the CDR3 is TGCAGCGCCGGACAGGGGGCGTACACCGGGGAGCTGTTTTTT. It specifies CSAGQGAYTGELFF.

This chain joins TRBV21-1 and TRBJ1-1. TRBV21-1 is flagged as a pseudogene. The CDR3 has 16 residues. CDR3: CASARTKTYGGTEAFF. In DNA form, the CDR3 reads TGTGCCAGCGCCCGAACGAAAACCTATGGAGGGACTGAAGCTTTCTTT.

This clonotype has just a few counts. The V and J genes are TRBV14 and TRBJ2-1; TRBD1 matches at 10 bases. This CDR3 is built from 17 residues. Germline lookup yields CDR1 SGHDN and CDR2 FVKESK. The V gene end was trimmed by 3 bases and the J gene end by 3 bases; junction bases not matched to a gene: 8. The CDR3 sequence is CASSHPTGTGDYNEQFF. The CDR3 nucleotides read TGTGCCAGCAGCCACCCGACCGGGACAGGGGACTACAATGAGCAGTTCTTC.

This clonotype was seen a few times. The chain recombines TRBV20-1 with TRBJ2-4; D ambiguous. The germline CDR1 and CDR2 sequences are DFQATT and SNEGSKA (reference sequence). The CDR3 runs 16 residues. V was cut by 0 bases and J by 4 bases, with 16 bases left in between. CDR3 in DNA: TGCAGTGCTAGAGAGACTCAAACCTTATCAAAAAACATTCAGTACTTC. It is translated as CSARETQTLSKNIQYF.

This chain joins TRBV24-1 and TRBJ1-1, with a tentative D call TRBD1 (6 bases). Per germline, CDR1 KGHDR and CDR2 SFDVKD. V was pared by 7 bases and J by 0 bases, with 14 bases between. The CDR3 runs to 15 residues. In DNA, the CDR3 is TGTGCCACCAGGAGTGCCGGGACACTGAACACTGAAGCTTTCTTT. As protein: CATRSAGTLNTEAFF.

The rearrangement links TRBV6-5 to TRBJ2-3; tentatively, D is TRBD2 (6 bases). Germline V gives CDR1 MNHEY, CDR2 SVGAGI. This CDR3 region has 17 residues. Trimming left V 0 bases short and J 2 bases short, with 15 bases between. In DNA form, the CDR3 reads TGTGCCAGCAGTTACTCCGGCGCGGGGTTGTTCACAGATACGCAGTATTTT. Translation: CASSYSGAGLFTDTQYF.

V usage is TRBV5-4 and J usage is TRBJ2-7, with TRBD2 matching over 11 bases. Germline CDR1 reads SGHNT; CDR2 reads YYREEE (reference sequence). The CDR3 is 15 amino acids. With V trimmed by 4 bases and J by 3 bases, 6 bases remained unmatched. DNA of the CDR3: TGTGCCAGCAGCGTGGGGACTAGCGGATACTACGAGCAGTACTTC. The encoded protein is CASSVGTSGYYEQYF.

V and J are TRBV4-2 and TRBJ2-2; no firm D call. Germline V gene data show CDR1 as LGHNA and CDR2 as YNFKEQ. This CDR3 contains 14 residues. V was shortened by 3 bases and J by 1 base, with 6 bases between the two germline ends. The CDR3 DNA is TGTGCCAGCAGCCACTCGCAGAACACCGGGGAGCTGTTTTTT. Encoded protein: CASSHSQNTGELFF.

There are a few counts of this clonotype. The chain combines TRBV11-3 with TRBJ2-1; D remains unclear. The CDR3 loop spans 13 amino acids. The germline CDR1 and CDR2 sequences are SGHNT and YENEEA. Trimming shortened V by 8 bases and J by 2 bases, and 10 bases separated the two germline ends. CDR3 sequence: CASGDVAYNEQFF. The CDR3, as DNA: TGTGCCAGCGGAGATGTTGCCTACAATGAGCAGTTCTTC.

This clonotype was counted between two and nine times. The J gene is TRBJ2-1, the V gene TRBV5-6; TRBD2 might be the D (6 bases). This CDR3 contains 12 residues. Germline-derived CDR1 and CDR2 are SGHDT and YYEEEE. This chain's CDR3 is CVAESSYNEQFF. CDR3 nucleotides: TGTGTAGCGGAAAGCTCCTACAATGAGCAGTTCTTC. The full variable domain, rest sourced from reference TRBV5-6 and TRBJ2-1, is DAGVTQSPTHLIKTRGQQVTLRCSPKSGHDTVSWYQQALGQGPQFIFQYYEEEERQRGNFPDRFSGHQFPNYSSELNVNALLLGDSALYLCVAESSYNEQFFGPGTRLTVL.

This clonotype came up once. This chain joins TRBV14 and TRBJ2-7; 11 nucleotides align to TRBD2. The germline V gene has CDR1 SGHDN and CDR2 FVKESK. This CDR3 spans 15 amino acids. V gave up 3 bases and J gave up 2 bases; unmatched junction bases: 3. CDR3 sequence (DNA): TGTGCCAGCAGCCATAAACTAGCGGGGGCCTACGAGCAGTACTTC. Amino acid sequence: CASSHKLAGAYEQYF. The complete variable domain, with remaining parts taken from reference TRBV14 and TRBJ2-7, reads EAGVTQFPSHSVIEKGQTVTLRCDPISGHDNLYWYRRVMGKEIKFLLHFVKESKQDESGMPNNRFLAERTGGTYSTLKVQPAELEDSGVYFCASSHKLAGAYEQYFGPGTRLTVT.

This chain joins TRBV4-3 and TRBJ2-7; 10 nucleotides match TRBD2. The CDR3 sequence is 18 residues long. Per germline, CDR1 LGHNA and CDR2 YSLEER. The V gene end was trimmed by 1 base and the J gene end by 0 bases; junction bases not matched to a gene: 9. The CDR3 protein is CASSQGASGRAFSYEQYF. The CDR3 region has the DNA TGCGCCAGCAGCCAAGGTGCAAGCGGGAGGGCCTTCTCCTACGAGCAGTACTTC.

This clonotype was seen a handful of times. The rearrangement joins TRBV19 to TRBJ2-6; the D is unclear. The CDR3 is made up of 16 amino acids. Germline CDR1 LNHDA, CDR2 SQIVND (reference sequence). Trimming stripped 2 bases from V and 0 bases from J, with 8 bases between. This chain's CDR3 is CASSILRLSGANVLTF. The CDR3, as DNA: TGTGCCAGTAGTATACTACGGCTCTCTGGGGCCAACGTCCTGACTTTC.

The V call is TRBV12-3 or TRBV12-4, the J call TRBJ2-1; 11 bases fit TRBD2. The length of the CDR3 is 16 residues. V shed 6 bases, J shed 5 bases, and the junction held 9 bases outside the gene matches. CDR3 coding DNA: TGTGCCAGCAGCCCCTCCCTAGCGGGAGGTGACAATGAGCAGTTCTTC. Its protein is CASSPSLAGGDNEQFF.

The V call is TRBV7-8, the J call TRBJ2-5; D possibly uses TRBD1 or TRBD2 (6 bases each). V dropped 7 bases and J dropped 4 bases, with 13 bases sitting between them. CDR3 length equals 13 residues. Germline lookup yields CDR1 SGHVS and CDR2 FQNEAQ. For the CDR3, the DNA is TGTGCCAGCACCCCTGGGGGGCGAGAGACCCAGTACTTC. Residues: CASTPGGRETQYF.

This chain joins TRBV11-2 and TRBJ2-1; 8 positions match TRBD2. Germline lookup yields CDR1 SGHAT and CDR2 FQNNGV. With 1 base clipped from V and 6 bases from J, the junction kept 14 bases outside the gene matches. The length of the CDR3 is 18 residues. The CDR3 nucleotides read TGTGCCAGCAGCTTAGGTCACGGGAGCGGGAGTCCGGTCAATGAGCAGTTCTTC. Translating it yields CASSLGHGSGSPVNEQFF.

The V call is TRBV5-6, the J call TRBJ2-7, with TRBD1 matching 7 bases. V trimming: 1 base; J trimming: 2 bases; junction bases outside the gene matches: 9. CDR3 length: 16 residues. Germline V gene lookup returns CDR1 SGHDT and CDR2 YYEEEE. For the CDR3, the DNA is TGTGCCAGCAGCTTGTCTCATATGGGGACAGCCTACGAGCAGTACTTC. It specifies CASSLSHMGTAYEQYF. The full variable domain, completed using reference TRBV5-6 and TRBJ2-7, is DAGVTQSPTHLIKTRGQQVTLRCSPKSGHDTVSWYQQALGQGPQFIFQYYEEEERQRGNFPDRFSGHQFPNYSSELNVNALLLGDSALYLCASSLSHMGTAYEQYFGPGTRLTVT.

The chain links TRBV4-2 to TRBJ2-4; D perhaps matches TRBD2 (6 bases). Germline V lookup: CDR1 LGHNA, CDR2 YNFKEQ. The CDR3 spans 13 residues. Trimming shortened V by 2 bases and J by 14 bases, and 16 bases separated the two germline ends. Written as DNA, the CDR3 is TGTGCCAGCAGCCAAAGCGGACAAGGAGGGGAGTACTTC. This encodes CASSQSGQGGEYF.

This chain uses TRBV3-1 with TRBJ2-2; 10 bases match TRBD1. Germline assignment: CDR1 LGHDT and CDR2 YNNKEL (reference sequence). Germline trimming cut 4 bases from V and 6 bases from J; bases unmatched to any gene: 2. This CDR3 is built from 14 residues. CDR3 in DNA: TGTGCCAGCAGCCTCGGGACAGGGGCCGGGGAGCTGTTTTTT. Its protein product is CASSLGTGAGELFF.

In its sample, this clonotype was seen a few times. The V and J genes are TRBV6-2 or TRBV6-3 and TRBJ2-7; 8 bases are shared with TRBD2. This CDR3 has 16 amino acids. V was clipped by 0 bases and J by 4 bases; unmatched bases: 8. Germline lookup yields CDR1 MNHEY and CDR2 SVGEGT. CDR3 DNA: TGTGCCAGCAGTTACTCGATGCCCCGGGAGGGTTACGAGCAGTACTTC. Translating it yields CASSYSMPREGYEQYF.

The chain is built from TRBV21-1 and TRBJ2-7; the tabulated D call, TRBD1, remains unverified against the DNA. TRBV21-1 is labeled a pseudogene. The CDR3 is 15 residues long. CDR3 coding DNA: TGTGCCAGCAGCAAAGCACGGCAGGGGAACTACGAGCAGTACTTC. It specifies CASSKARQGNYEQYF.

The genes are TRBV4-1 and TRBJ2-7; possibly TRBD1 for D (7 bases). Germline V gene sequence: CDR1 MGHRA, CDR2 YSYEKL. V dropped 1 base and J dropped 1 base, with 11 bases sitting between them. The CDR3 extends over 15 amino acids. The CDR3 protein is CASSQAAGQSYEQYF. CDR3 nucleotides: TGCGCCAGCAGCCAAGCGGCGGGACAGTCCTACGAGCAGTACTTC.

This clonotype was observed a handful of times. The V gene is TRBV7-2, the J gene TRBJ2-3; 9 bases map to TRBD1. CDR3 length equals 16 residues. Germline assignment: CDR1 SGHTA and CDR2 FQGNSA. With V trimmed by 4 bases and J by 1 base, 6 bases remained unmatched. The CDR3: CASSSTGGVGTDTQYF. The DNA for the CDR3 is TGTGCCAGCAGCTCCACAGGGGGCGTCGGCACAGATACGCAGTATTTT.

The chain is built from TRBV14 and TRBJ2-1, with D possibly being TRBD2 (5 bases). The CDR3 covers 16 residues. Germline CDR1 is SGHDN and CDR2 is FVKESK. Trimming cost V 0 bases and J 4 bases, with 13 bases left between them. Written as DNA, the CDR3 is TGTGCCAGCAGCCAAGATCTCAATAGCGTGTACAATGAGCAGTTCTTC. Encoded protein: CASSQDLNSVYNEQFF.

This clonotype has just a few counts. The chain joins TRBV19 to TRBJ1-5, with D possibly matching TRBD1 (5 bases). V was shortened by 7 bases and J by 3 bases, with 13 bases between the two germline ends. This CDR3 spans 14 amino acids. Germline assignment: CDR1 LNHDA and CDR2 SQIVND (reference sequence). The CDR3: CASTPEGNNQPQHF. DNA of the CDR3: TGTGCCAGTACCCCAGAGGGGAACAATCAGCCCCAGCATTTT. Variable domain in full (rest from reference TRBV19 and TRBJ1-5): DGGITQSPKYLFRKEGQNVTLSCEQNLNHDAMYWYRQDPGQGLRLIYYSQIVNDFQKGDIAEGYSVSREKKESFPLTVTSAQKNPTAFYLCASTPEGNNQPQHFGDGTRLSIL.

This clonotype was observed a few times. The V and J genes are TRBV20-1 and TRBJ2-1, with 15 bases matching TRBD2. V was clipped by 8 bases and J by 7 bases; unmatched bases: 6. Germline V gene data show CDR1 as DFQATT and CDR2 as SNEGSKA (reference sequence). The CDR3 extends over 14 amino acids. Written as DNA, the CDR3 is TGCAGTAGCTCCGGGACTAGCGGGGGGAATGAGCAGTTCTTC. Its protein product is CSSSGTSGGNEQFF.